This TCR beta chain appears in the sequencing data of a study of a mutant IDH1 vaccine in newly diagnosed glioma. Whole-study context: Patients began vaccination 4-6 weeks after radiotherapy alone, or with temozolomide cycles. Treated patients, averaging about 40 years, were roughly 60% male and approximately 38% female.

Clones were sequenced by immunoSEQ multiplex PCR, and TCRdb holds only the in-frame ones, with some missing. This sample yields about 94,000 clones, of which about 90% are seen a single time; 0.75% to 0.95% belongs to the top ten. The time point: week 47, end of study. What each vaccine dose contained was 300 ug of mutant IDH1 20-mer peptide, accompanied by topical imiquimod. Eight vaccinations went to patients in weeks 1, 3, 5, 7, 11, 15, 19, 23. The donors' diagnosis was new WHO grade 3 or 4 astrocytoma that was IDH1-mutant and ATRX-lost. In germline, CDR1 is MNHNS, CDR2 SASEGT. The V and J ends lost 8 bases and 7 bases, in that order; junction bases with no gene match: 10. The CDR3 contains 15 residues. About this clone: Its antigen is unknown.

This specimen consisted of PBMCs, obtained from a glioma patient whose treatment included an IDH1 peptide vaccine. This sequence was found in a woman aged 45-65 years with glioma. This chain joins TRBV6-1 and TRBJ2-7, with 14 bases aligning to TRBD2. The CDR3: CASGAGTSGSREQYF. As DNA, the CDR3 is TGTGCCAGCGGAGCCGGGACTAGCGGGAGTCGGGAGCAGTACTTC.